These 19 T cell receptor beta chains originate from one sample sequenced in a study of blood T cell repertoires in COVID-19. Produced via immunoSEQ multiplex PCR; TCRdb's table is partial and in-frame only. The table shows about 140,000 clones, with more than 70% occurring only once. Input material: peripheral blood. The receptors were sampled from an older woman with acute or convalescent COVID-19.

This clone was observed a few times. The rearrangement joins TRBV5-1 to TRBJ2-7, with 8 positions matching TRBD1. With V trimmed by 0 bases and J by 4 bases, 9 bases remained unmatched. Germline CDR1 SGHRS, CDR2 YFSETQ. The CDR3 has 16 residues. The CDR3 region has the DNA TGCGCCAGCAGCTTGGGATTGGGACAGGCGAGATACGAGCAGTACTTC. This gives the protein CASSLGLGQARYEQYF.

This clone was seen only a few times. V and J are TRBV11-2 and TRBJ1-2; the D gene is possibly TRBD1 (6 bases). The CDR3 extends over 16 amino acids. Trimming removed 8 bases from V and 1 base from J, with 20 bases in between. Germline loops: CDR1 SGHAT, CDR2 FQNNGV. The CDR3 DNA sequence: TGTGCCAGCGGTACAGGGCGCCTCTTCCTTAACTATGGCTACACCTTC. This sequence encodes CASGTGRLFLNYGYTF.

The chain couples TRBV6-5 to TRBJ2-7, with 7 bases aligning to TRBD2. Trimming at V came to 6 bases and at J to 4 bases, leaving 6 bases not matched to a gene. The V gene's germline CDR1 is MNHEY and CDR2 SVGAGI. The CDR3 loop spans 13 amino acids. The CDR3 protein is CASSAGGGYEQYF. The CDR3, as DNA: TGTGCCAGCAGCGCTGGGGGGGGGTACGAGCAGTACTTC.

This sequence joins TRBV30 and TRBJ2-4; 10 bases line up with TRBD2. V was clipped by 1 base and J by 6 bases; unmatched bases: 6. Germline V gene lookup returns CDR1 GTSNPN and CDR2 SVGIG (reference sequence). This CDR3 comprises 15 residues. CDR3 sequence: CAWSGGRTSGNIQYF. CDR3 DNA sequence: TGTGCCTGGAGTGGAGGTAGGACTAGCGGAAACATTCAGTACTTC.

V usage is TRBV5-6 and J usage is TRBJ2-5, with 7 bases lining up with TRBD2. The CDR3 runs to 14 residues. Germline lookup yields CDR1 SGHDT and CDR2 YYEEEE. V lost 4 bases and J lost 5; bases outside the gene matches: 8. Here the CDR3 reads CASSGWTSRETQYF. CDR3 bases: TGTGCCAGCAGCGGCTGGACTAGTAGGGAGACCCAGTACTTC.

The genes are TRBV7-2 and TRBJ1-3; D unclear. The germline gives CDR1 SGHTA, CDR2 FQGNSA. V was cut by 2 bases and J by 0 bases, with 8 bases left in between. This CDR3 has 15 residues. In DNA, the CDR3 is TGTGCCAGCAGCTTACAGTCAAGCTCTGGAAACACCATATATTTT. This codes for CASSLQSSSGNTIYF.

This clone was counted once. DNA of the CDR3: TGCAGCGTCGCGAGCGGGGTAGTAAACGAGCAGTACTTC. Its translation: CSVASGVVNEQYF. The chain combines TRBV29-1 with TRBJ2-7, with 7 positions matching TRBD2. V gave up 6 bases and J gave up 5 bases; unmatched junction bases: 10. CDR3 length: 13 amino acids. Germline loops: CDR1 SQVTM, CDR2 ANQGSEA.

The J gene is TRBJ1-2, the V gene TRBV5-1, with D possibly matching TRBD1 (6 bases). CDR3 length equals 14 residues. V dropped 4 bases and J dropped 3 bases, with 13 bases sitting between them. Germline V gene data show CDR1 as SGHRS and CDR2 as YFSETQ. The CDR3 is CASSPQGGDYGYTF. CDR3 sequence (DNA): TGCGCCAGCAGCCCCCAAGGGGGGGACTATGGCTACACCTTC. Using reference TRBV5-1 and TRBJ1-2 for the parts outside the CDR3, the full variable domain is KAGVTQTPRYLIKTRGQQVTLSCSPISGHRSVSWYQQTPGQGLQFLFEYFSETQRNKGNFPGRFSGRQFSNSRSEMNVSTLELGDSALYLCASSPQGGDYGYTFGSGTRLTVV.

This chain connects TRBV11-3 to TRBJ2-5; 8 bases map to TRBD1. Per germline, CDR1 SGHNT and CDR2 YENEEA. V shed 5 bases, J shed 10 bases, and the junction held 9 bases outside the gene matches. This CDR3 spans 13 amino acids. CDR3 DNA sequence: TGTGCCAGCAGCGGACGGACAGGGTGGGACCAGTACTTC. Translated: CASSGRTGWDQYF.

The V gene is TRBV7-2, the J gene TRBJ1-4, with D possibly being TRBD1 (6 bases). Trimming removed 3 bases at V and 7 bases at J, with 15 bases between. Germline V lookup: CDR1 SGHTA, CDR2 FQGNSA. There are 15 residues in the CDR3. The CDR3 nucleotides are TGTGCCAGCAGCTTTAAACGGACAGATGGTGAAAAACTGTTTTTT. Translated, it gives CASSFKRTDGEKLFF.

The V gene is TRBV20-1, the J gene TRBJ2-1; D ambiguous. The germline V gene encodes CDR1 DFQATT and CDR2 SNEGSKA (reference sequence). This CDR3 is 11 amino acids long. V shed 6 bases and J shed 4 bases, with 7 bases lying between them. CDR3 coding DNA: TGCAGTGCCTCACAGTACAATGAGCAGTTCTTC. Translation: CSASQYNEQFF.

J is TRBJ1-2 and V is TRBV19, with a weak D call TRBD1 (5 bases). V dropped 5 bases and J dropped 3 bases, with 10 bases sitting between them. CDR1 and CDR2 from the germline V gene are LNHDA and SQIVND (reference sequence). This CDR3 spans 13 amino acids. CDR3 sequence (DNA): TGTGCCAGTAGTTTCAGGGTAGACTATGGCTACACCTTC. It codes for CASSFRVDYGYTF. Looking up the rest from reference TRBV19 and TRBJ1-2 gives the full variable domain: DGGITQSPKYLFRKEGQNVTLSCEQNLNHDAMYWYRQDPGQGLRLIYYSQIVNDFQKGDIAEGYSVSREKKESFPLTVTSAQKNPTAFYLCASSFRVDYGYTFGSGTRLTVV.

This chain joins TRBV19 and TRBJ2-3; 8 nucleotides align to TRBD1. CDR1 is LNHDA, CDR2 SQIVND, per germline (reference sequence). The CDR3 spans 14 residues. V shed 4 bases, J shed 3 bases, and the junction held 3 bases outside the gene matches. The CDR3, as DNA: TGTGCCAGTAGTAGGACAGGGCTAACAGATACGCAGTATTTT. It specifies CASSRTGLTDTQYF.

The rearrangement uses TRBV12-3 or TRBV12-4 and TRBJ2-1, with D perhaps TRBD1 (5 bases). CDR3 length: 13 amino acids. V was pared by 4 bases and J by 15 bases, with 19 bases between. The CDR3 nucleotides are TGTGCCAGCAGTTCCCTGACAGCCCAAGTGCGGTTCTTC. Translating gives CASSSLTAQVRFF.

The rearrangement uses TRBV6-4 and TRBJ1-2, with 9 bases identical to TRBD1. Trimming removed 6 bases from V and 6 bases from J; junction bases left unmatched: 11. Germline V gene data show CDR1 as MRHNA and CDR2 as SNTAGT. This CDR3 has 15 amino acids. In nucleotides, the CDR3 is TGTGCCAGCAGCTCCCAACAGGGGGCTCGGGATGGCTACACCTTC. This codes for CASSSQQGARDGYTF.

The chain uses TRBV30 and TRBJ1-2; D might be TRBD1 (6 bases). The CDR3 length is 12 residues. Germline CDR1 and CDR2: GTSNPN and SVGIG (reference sequence). Trimming removed 1 base from V and 8 bases from J, with 11 bases in between. Here the CDR3 reads CAWSGGGLGYTF. CDR3 coding DNA: TGTGCCTGGAGTGGTGGGGGCTTGGGCTACACCTTC.

This clone was found once. The rearrangement uses TRBV5-5 and TRBJ2-3; 13 positions agree with TRBD2. The V gene's germline CDR1 is SGHKS and CDR2 YYEKEE (reference sequence). The CDR3 is made up of 17 amino acids. The V gene end was trimmed by 1 base and the J gene end by 6 bases; junction bases not matched to a gene: 8. The CDR3 protein is CASSLPTSGGAVDTQYF. CDR3 DNA: TGTGCCAGCAGCTTGCCCACTAGCGGGGGGGCCGTGGATACGCAGTATTTT.

The rearrangement uses TRBV5-5 and TRBJ1-2; possibly TRBD1 for D (5 bases). V was shortened by 4 bases and J by 4 bases, with 11 bases between the two germline ends. CDR1 is SGHKS, CDR2 YYEKEE, per germline (reference sequence). CDR3 length: 13 residues. The CDR3 region has the DNA TGTGCCAGCAGCGCGACAGACTCCTATGGCTACACCTTC. It translates to CASSATDSYGYTF.

The chain couples TRBV3-1 (or the pseudogene TRBV3-2) to TRBJ1-1; 7 bases line up with TRBD1. Germline values: CDR1 LGHDT, CDR2 YNNKEL (reference sequence). V was pared by 4 bases and J by 7 bases, with 15 bases of the junction left unmatched. The CDR3 runs 16 residues. The CDR3 loop reads CASSPRGQTGSYEAFF. The CDR3, as DNA: TGTGCCAGCAGCCCGAGGGGCCAGACAGGGAGCTATGAAGCTTTCTTT.